Following are 7 T cell receptor beta chains from one sample sequenced in a study of T-cell reconstitution after alpha-beta-depleted transplantation in children (dated by TCRdb to the mid-2010s). The protocol used for the library was PCR. The run used an Illumina HiSeq 2500. TCR libraries were prepared with molecular barcoding, using unique molecular identifiers to normalize TCRbeta repertoire quantification. The public reads were reanalyzed by TCRdb: fastp trimming at Q25, MiXCR alignment, in-frame beta chains only. Every entry covers one CDR3 protein and lists the most common genes and DNA from its rows. The sample data list some 290,000 distinct CDR3 sequences, and approximately 23% of these were observed just once. Roughly 11% of the sample comes from the top ten. The label giving this sample's treatment or condition can be read as: allogeneic hematopoietic cell transplantation with graft depleted of TCRalphabeta T cells and CD19 B cells.

Material: PBMCs, mostly from graft donor cells, obtained 180 days after TCRalphabeta/CD19-depleted stem cell transplant. These receptor sequences come from a male patient under 18 who had a stem cell transplant for acute lymphoblastic leukemia, so the T cells may come from the graft donor.

This clonotype was found many times. The chain joins TRBV12-3 or TRBV12-4 to TRBJ2-2; D is undetermined. This CDR3 spans 13 amino acids. V lost 0 bases, J lost 6 bases, and 5 bases lay in between. The CDR3 spells CASSLAGSGELFF. The CDR3 region has the DNA TGTGCCAGCAGTTTAGCTGGGTCCGGGGAGCTGTTTTTT.

The chain's CDR3 is CASSSRDQETQYF. CDR3 bases: TGTGCCAGCAGTTCCCGGGACCAAGAGACCCAGTACTTC. The chain has TRBV28 and TRBJ2-5; no firm D call. This CDR3 is built from 13 residues. Trimming removed 4 bases from V and 0 bases from J, with 6 bases in between. In germline, CDR1 is MDHEN, CDR2 SYDVKM.

This clonotype has more than one count but fewer than ten. For the CDR3, the DNA is TGCGCCAGCAGCCCGATGACAGTAGCCAAAAACATTCAGTACTTC. It specifies CASSPMTVAKNIQYF. V and J are TRBV5-1 and TRBJ2-4; a weak D match, TRBD1 (5 bases). The CDR3 runs 15 residues. Trimming removed 4 bases from V and 0 bases from J, with 11 bases in between. Germline values: CDR1 SGHRS, CDR2 YFSETQ.

A few counts support this clonotype. CDR3 bases: TGTGCCAGCAGTAGCGGCGTAGCTTACAATGAGCAGTTCTTC. Translation: CASSSGVAYNEQFF. V usage is TRBV11-1 and J usage is TRBJ2-1; the D gene is possibly TRBD2 (6 bases). Germline V gene lookup returns CDR1 SGHAT and CDR2 FQDESV (reference sequence). V lost 6 bases and J lost 4, with 13 bases in between. The length of the CDR3 is 14 residues.

This clonotype was counted a single time. The chain combines TRBV9 with TRBJ2-6; 7 positions agree with TRBD1. With V trimmed by 4 bases and J by 0 bases, 7 bases remained unmatched. Per the germline V gene, CDR1 is SGDLS and CDR2 is YYNGEE. The CDR3 has 17 amino acids. CDR3 in amino acids: CASSLGDRVSGANVLTF. The CDR3 DNA reads as TGTGCCAGCAGCTTAGGCGACAGGGTCTCTGGGGCCAACGTCCTGACTTTC.

This chain links TRBV6-5 with TRBJ1-1, with a tentative D call TRBD1 (5 bases). V lost 0 bases to trimming and J lost 0 bases, with 8 bases between them. This CDR3 has 15 residues. Looked up from germline, CDR1 is MNHEY and CDR2 is SVGAGI. CDR3 DNA: TGTGCCAGCAGTTACTCGGGGACGGTGAACACTGAAGCTTTCTTT. It is translated as CASSYSGTVNTEAFF.

The rearrangement uses TRBV20-1 and TRBJ2-4; 7 nucleotides align to TRBD2. V gave up 3 bases and J gave up 2 bases; unmatched junction bases: 4. The germline CDR1 and CDR2 sequences are DFQATT and SNEGSKA (reference sequence). The CDR3 covers 14 residues. The CDR3 DNA sequence: TGCAGTGCTAGCTTGGGACTATCCAAAAACATTCAGTACTTC. This sequence encodes CSASLGLSKNIQYF.